This TCR beta chain was captured in a study of CD8 T cells in Susac syndrome. Between the trimmed V and J ends, which lost 0 bases and 4 bases, there was a span of 4 bases. The CDR3 length is 13 residues. CDR1 MNHEY and CDR2 SMNVEV come from the germline V gene (reference sequence). RNA, at about 0.5 to 1 ug, was reverse transcribed with random hexamers. Multiplex PCR with immunoSEQ amplified the TCR beta CDR3 across 54 Vbeta and 13 Jbeta. A single record per CDR3 protein comes from TCRdb applying MiXCR to the immunoSEQ multiplex PCR reads. The table has 69,000 or so distinct CDR3 sequences, about 94% seen once.

The source is a human donor with multiple sclerosis. The chain uses TRBV27 and TRBJ1-5; unclear D gene. The specimen sequenced was CD8+ T cells from PBMCs. CDR3 amino acids: CASSLSLNQPQHF. The CDR3 DNA is TGTGCCAGCAGTTTATCTCTTAATCAGCCCCAGCATTTT.